Following are 2 T cell receptor beta chains from one sample sequenced in a study of Tregs in tolerant kidney transplant recipients. Profiled with immunoSEQ multiplex PCR; TCRdb holds only in-frame clones, not every one. Of about 77,000 clones in the sample, roughly 98% were seen once. The sequenced sample was CD4+ T cells from blood, obtained before the transplant. The receptors come from a human donor who received a combined kidney and bone marrow transplant.

J is TRBJ2-7 and V is TRBV19; 8 nucleotides match TRBD1. Germline lookup yields CDR1 LNHDA and CDR2 SQIVND (reference sequence). Trimming removed 4 bases from V and 4 bases from J; junction bases left unmatched: 9. The CDR3 consists of 15 residues. CDR3 protein: CASSTLGQVRYEQYF. Here the CDR3 DNA reads TGTGCCAGTAGTACACTGGGACAGGTTCGATACGAGCAGTACTTC.

This sequence joins TRBV5-1 and TRBJ2-3; 14 bases match TRBD2. This CDR3 region has 16 residues. V lost 4 bases to trimming and J lost 3 bases; unmatched junction nucleotides: 4. Germline V gene data show CDR1 as SGHRS and CDR2 as YFSETQ. CDR3 sequence reads: CASSRTSGGFTDTQYF. The DNA for the CDR3 is TGCGCCAGCAGCCGGACTAGCGGGGGGTTTACAGATACGCAGTATTTT. Full variable domain (rest looked up from reference TRBV5-1 and TRBJ2-3): KAGVTQTPRYLIKTRGQQVTLSCSPISGHRSVSWYQQTPGQGLQFLFEYFSETQRNKGNFPGRFSGRQFSNSRSEMNVSTLELGDSALYLCASSRTSGGFTDTQYFGPGTRLTVL.